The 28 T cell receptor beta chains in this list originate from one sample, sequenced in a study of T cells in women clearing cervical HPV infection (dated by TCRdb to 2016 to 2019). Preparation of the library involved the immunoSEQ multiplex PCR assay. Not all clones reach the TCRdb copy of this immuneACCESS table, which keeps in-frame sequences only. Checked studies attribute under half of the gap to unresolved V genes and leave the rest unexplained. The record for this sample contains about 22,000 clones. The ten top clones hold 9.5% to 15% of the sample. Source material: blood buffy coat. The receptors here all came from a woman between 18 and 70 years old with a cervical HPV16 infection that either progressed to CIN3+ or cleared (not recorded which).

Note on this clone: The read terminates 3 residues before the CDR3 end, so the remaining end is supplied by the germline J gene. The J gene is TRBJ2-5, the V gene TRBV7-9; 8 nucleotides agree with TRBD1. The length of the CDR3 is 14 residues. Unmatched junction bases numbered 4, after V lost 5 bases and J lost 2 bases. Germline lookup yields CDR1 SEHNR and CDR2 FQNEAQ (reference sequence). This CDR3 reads CASSRRGHQETQYF. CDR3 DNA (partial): TGTGCCAGCAGCCGCAGGGGGCATCAAGAGACC.

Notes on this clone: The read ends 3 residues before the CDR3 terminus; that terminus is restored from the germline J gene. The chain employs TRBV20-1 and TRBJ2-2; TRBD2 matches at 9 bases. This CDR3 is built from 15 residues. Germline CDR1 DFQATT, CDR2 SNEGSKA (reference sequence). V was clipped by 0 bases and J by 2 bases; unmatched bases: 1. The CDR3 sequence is CSARETSGNTGELFF. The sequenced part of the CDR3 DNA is TGCAGTGCTAGAGAGACTAGCGGAAACACCGGGGAG.

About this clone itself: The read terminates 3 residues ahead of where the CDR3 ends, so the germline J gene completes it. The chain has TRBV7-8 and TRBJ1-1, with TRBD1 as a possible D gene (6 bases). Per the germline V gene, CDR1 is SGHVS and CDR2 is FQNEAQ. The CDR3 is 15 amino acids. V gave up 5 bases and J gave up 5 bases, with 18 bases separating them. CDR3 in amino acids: CASSTRMGQETEAFF. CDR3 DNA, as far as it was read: TGTGCCAGCAGCACGCGGATGGGACAAGAGACTGAA.

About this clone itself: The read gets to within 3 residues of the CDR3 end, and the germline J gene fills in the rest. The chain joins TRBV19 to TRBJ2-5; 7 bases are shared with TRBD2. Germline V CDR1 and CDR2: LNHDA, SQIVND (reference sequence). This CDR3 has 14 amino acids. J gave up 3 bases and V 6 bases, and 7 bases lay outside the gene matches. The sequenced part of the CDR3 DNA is TGTGCCAGTAGGAGGGAGGGCAGGGAAGAGACC. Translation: CASRREGREET. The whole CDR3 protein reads CASRREGREETQYF.

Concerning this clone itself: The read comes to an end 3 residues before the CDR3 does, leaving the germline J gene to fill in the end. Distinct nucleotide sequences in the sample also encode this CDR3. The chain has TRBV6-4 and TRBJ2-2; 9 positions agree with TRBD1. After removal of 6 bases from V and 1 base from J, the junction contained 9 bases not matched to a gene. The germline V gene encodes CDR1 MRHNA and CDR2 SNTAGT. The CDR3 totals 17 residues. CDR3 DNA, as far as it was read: TGTGCCAGCAGCGACAGAGGGACAGGGATGAACACCGGGGAG. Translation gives CASSDRGTGMNTGE. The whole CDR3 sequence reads CASSDRGTGMNTGELFF.

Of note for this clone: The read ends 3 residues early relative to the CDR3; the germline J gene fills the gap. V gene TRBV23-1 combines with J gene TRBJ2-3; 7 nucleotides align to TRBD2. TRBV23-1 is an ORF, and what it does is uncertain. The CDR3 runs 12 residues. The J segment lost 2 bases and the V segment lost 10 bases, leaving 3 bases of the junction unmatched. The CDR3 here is CAIRGDTDTQYF. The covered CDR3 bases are TGCGCCATCCGGGGGGACACAGATACG.

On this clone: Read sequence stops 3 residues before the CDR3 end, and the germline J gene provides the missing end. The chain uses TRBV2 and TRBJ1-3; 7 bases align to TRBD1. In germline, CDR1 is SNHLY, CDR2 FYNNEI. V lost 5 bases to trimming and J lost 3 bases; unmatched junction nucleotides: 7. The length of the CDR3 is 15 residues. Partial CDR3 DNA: TGTGCCAGCAGTCAACAGGGGTTGAGTGGAAACACC. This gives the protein CASSQQGLSGNT. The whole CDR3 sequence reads CASSQQGLSGNTIYF.

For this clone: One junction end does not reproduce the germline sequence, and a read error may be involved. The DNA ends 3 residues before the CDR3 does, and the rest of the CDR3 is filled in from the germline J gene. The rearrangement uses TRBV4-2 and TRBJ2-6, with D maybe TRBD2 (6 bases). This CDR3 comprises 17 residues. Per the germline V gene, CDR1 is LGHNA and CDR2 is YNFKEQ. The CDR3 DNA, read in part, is TGCGCCAGCAGCCAAGAACTAGCTTCCTCTGGGGCCAACGTC. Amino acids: CASSQELASSGANV. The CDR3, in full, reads CASSQELASSGANVLTF.

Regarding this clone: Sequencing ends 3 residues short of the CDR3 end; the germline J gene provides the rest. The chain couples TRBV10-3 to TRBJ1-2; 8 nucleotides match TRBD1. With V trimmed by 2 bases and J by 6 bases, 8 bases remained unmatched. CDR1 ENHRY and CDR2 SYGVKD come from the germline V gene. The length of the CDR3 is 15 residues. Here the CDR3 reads CAISETGQGANGYTF. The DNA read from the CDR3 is TGTGCCATCAGTGAGACTGGTCAGGGGGCGAATGGC.

The CDR3 protein is CAWSMGTQGAGEKLFF. Partial CDR3 DNA: TGTGCCTGGAGTATGGGGACACAGGGCGCGGGAGAAAAG. The V call is TRBV30, the J call TRBJ2-2; tentatively, D is TRBD2 (7 bases). The read falls 3 residues short of the CDR3 end, and the missing part is taken from the germline J gene. From germline, CDR1 is GTSNPN and CDR2 SVGIG (reference sequence). The CDR3 consists of 16 residues.

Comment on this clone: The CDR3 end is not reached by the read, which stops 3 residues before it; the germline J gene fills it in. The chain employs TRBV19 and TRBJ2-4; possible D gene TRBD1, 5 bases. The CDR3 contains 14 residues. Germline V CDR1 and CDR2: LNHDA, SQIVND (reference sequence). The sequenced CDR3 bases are TGTGCCAGTGAGTTAGGTCAGGGTAACTATGGT. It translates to CASELGQGNYG. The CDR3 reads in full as CASELGQGNYGQYF.

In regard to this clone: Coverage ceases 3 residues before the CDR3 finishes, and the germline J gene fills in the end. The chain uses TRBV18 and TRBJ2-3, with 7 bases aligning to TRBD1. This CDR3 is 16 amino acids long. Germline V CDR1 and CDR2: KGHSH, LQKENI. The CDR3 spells CASSPWETGVQETQYF. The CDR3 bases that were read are TGTGCCAGCTCACCATGGGAAACAGGGGTCCAAGAGACG.

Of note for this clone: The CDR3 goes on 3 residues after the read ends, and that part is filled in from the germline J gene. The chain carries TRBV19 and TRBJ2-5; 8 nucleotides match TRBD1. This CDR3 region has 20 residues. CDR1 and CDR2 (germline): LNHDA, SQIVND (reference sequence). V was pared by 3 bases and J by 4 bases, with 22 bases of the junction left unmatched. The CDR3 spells CASSIWPMTGASAKGETQYF. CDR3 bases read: TGTGCCAGTAGTATTTGGCCGATGACAGGGGCCAGCGCGAAAGGAGAGACC. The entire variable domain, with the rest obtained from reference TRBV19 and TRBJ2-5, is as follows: DGGITQSPKYLFRKEGQNVTLSCEQNLNHDAMYWYRQDPGQGLRLIYYSQIVNDFQKGDIAEGYSVSREKKESFPLTVTSAQKNPTAFYLCASSIWPMTGASAKGETQYFGPGTRLLVL.

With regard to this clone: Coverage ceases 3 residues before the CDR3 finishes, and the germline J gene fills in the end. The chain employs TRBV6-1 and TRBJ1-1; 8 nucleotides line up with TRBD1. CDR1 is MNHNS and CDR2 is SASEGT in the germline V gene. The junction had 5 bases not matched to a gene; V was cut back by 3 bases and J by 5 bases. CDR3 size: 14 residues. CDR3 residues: CASSDQGAGTEAFF. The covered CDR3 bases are TGTGCCAGCAGTGACCAGGGGGCAGGGACTGAA.

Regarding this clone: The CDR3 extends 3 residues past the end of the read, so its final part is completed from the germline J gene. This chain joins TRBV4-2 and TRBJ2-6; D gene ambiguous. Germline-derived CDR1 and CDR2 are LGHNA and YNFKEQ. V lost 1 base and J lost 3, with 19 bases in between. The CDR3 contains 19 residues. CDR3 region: CASSQVSQRSIFGANVLTF. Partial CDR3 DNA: TGTGCCAGCAGCCAAGTATCCCAGCGATCGATCTTTGGGGCCAACGTC.

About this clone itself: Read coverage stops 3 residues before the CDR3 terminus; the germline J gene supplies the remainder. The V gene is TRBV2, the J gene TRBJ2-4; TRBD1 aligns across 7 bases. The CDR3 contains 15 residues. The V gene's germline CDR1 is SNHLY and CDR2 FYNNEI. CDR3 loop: CASRLGTDLNYGQYF. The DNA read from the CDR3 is TGTGCCAGCAGACTAGGGACAGATCTAAACTATGGT. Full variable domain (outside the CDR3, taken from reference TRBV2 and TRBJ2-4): EPEVTQTPSHQVTQMGQEVILRCVPISNHLYFYWYRQILGQKVEFLVSFYNNEISEKSEIFDDQFSVERPDGSNFTLKIRSTKLEDSAMYFCASRLGTDLNYGQYFGAGTRLSVL.

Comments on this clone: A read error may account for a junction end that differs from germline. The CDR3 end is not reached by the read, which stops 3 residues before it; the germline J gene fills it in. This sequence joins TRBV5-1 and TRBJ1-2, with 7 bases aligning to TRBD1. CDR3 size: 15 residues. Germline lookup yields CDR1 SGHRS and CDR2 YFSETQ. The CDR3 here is CASSLAPDRFYVYTF. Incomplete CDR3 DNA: TGCGCCAGCAGCTTGGCCCCGGACAGGTTTTATGTC.

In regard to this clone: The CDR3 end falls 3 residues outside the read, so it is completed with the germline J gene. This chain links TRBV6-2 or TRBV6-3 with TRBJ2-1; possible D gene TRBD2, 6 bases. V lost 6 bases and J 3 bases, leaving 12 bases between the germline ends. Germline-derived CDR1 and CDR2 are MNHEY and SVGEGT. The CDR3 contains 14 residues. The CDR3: CASRASASYNEQFF. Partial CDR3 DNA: TGTGCCAGCAGGGCTAGCGCTAGCTACAATGAG.

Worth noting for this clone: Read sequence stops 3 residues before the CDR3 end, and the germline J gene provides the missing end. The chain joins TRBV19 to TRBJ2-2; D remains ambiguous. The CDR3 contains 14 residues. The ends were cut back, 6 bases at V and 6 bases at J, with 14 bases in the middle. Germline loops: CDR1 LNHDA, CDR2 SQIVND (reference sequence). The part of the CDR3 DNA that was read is TGTGCCAGTAGAACGACATTTGTTGCCGGGGAG. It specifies CASRTTFVAGE. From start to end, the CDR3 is CASRTTFVAGELFF.

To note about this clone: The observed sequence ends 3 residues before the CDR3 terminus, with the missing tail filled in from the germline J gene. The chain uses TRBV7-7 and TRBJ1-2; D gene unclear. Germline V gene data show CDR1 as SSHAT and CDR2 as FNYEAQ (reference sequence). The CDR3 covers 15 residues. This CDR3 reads CASSPASGRAERYTF. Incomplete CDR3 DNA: TGTGCCAGCAGCCCGGCTAGCGGGAGGGCAGAGCGC.

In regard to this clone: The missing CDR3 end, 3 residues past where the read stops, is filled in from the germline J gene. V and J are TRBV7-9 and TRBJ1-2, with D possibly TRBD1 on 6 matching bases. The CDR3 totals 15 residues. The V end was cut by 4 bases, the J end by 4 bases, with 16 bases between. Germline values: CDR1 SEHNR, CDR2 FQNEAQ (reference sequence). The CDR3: CASSSQGGGGYGYTF. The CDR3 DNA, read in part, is TGTGCCAGCAGCTCACAGGGAGGAGGGGGCTATGGC.

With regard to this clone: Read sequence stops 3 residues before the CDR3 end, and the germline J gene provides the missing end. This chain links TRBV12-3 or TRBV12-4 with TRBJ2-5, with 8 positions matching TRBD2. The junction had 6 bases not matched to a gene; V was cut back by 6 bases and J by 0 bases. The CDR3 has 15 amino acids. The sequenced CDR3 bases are TGTGCCAGCAGGCCGGGCGGGGGGAACCAAGAGACC. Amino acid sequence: CASRPGGGNQET. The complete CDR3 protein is CASRPGGGNQETQYF.

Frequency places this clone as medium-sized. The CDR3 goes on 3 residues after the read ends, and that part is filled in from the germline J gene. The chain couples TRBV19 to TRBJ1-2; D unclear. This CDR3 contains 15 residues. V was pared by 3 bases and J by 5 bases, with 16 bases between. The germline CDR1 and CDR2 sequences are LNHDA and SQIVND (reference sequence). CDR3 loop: CASSMSGVIQYGYTF. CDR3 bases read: TGTGCCAGTAGTATGTCCGGGGTTATTCAGTATGGC.

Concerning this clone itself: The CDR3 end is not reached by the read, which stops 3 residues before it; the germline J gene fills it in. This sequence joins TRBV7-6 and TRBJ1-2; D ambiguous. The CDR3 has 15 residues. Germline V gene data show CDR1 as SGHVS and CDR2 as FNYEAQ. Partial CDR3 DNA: TGTGCCAGCAGCTTAGCGACTCTTTCCTACAATGAC. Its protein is CASSLATLSYND. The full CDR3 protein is CASSLATLSYNDYTF.

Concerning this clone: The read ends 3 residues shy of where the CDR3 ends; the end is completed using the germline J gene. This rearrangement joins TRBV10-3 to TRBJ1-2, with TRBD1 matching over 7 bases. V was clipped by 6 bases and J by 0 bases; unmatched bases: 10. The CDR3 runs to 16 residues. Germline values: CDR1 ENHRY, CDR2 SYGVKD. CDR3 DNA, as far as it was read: TGTGCCATCAGGAAACAGGGGCCCCGGACTAACTATGGC. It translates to CAIRKQGPRTNYG. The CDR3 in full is CAIRKQGPRTNYGYTF.

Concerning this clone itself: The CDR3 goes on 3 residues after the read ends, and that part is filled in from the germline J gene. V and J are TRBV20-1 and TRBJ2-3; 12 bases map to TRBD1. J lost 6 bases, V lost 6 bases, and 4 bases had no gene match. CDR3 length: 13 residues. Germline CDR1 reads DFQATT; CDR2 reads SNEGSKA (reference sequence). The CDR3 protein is CSAPGQGADTQYF. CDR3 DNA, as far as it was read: TGCAGTGCGCCGGGACAGGGGGCTGATACG.

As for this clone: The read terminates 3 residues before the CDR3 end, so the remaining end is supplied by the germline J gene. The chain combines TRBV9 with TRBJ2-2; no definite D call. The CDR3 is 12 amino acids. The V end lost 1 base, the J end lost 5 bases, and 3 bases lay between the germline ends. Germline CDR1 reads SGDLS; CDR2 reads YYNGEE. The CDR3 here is CASSVTTGELFF. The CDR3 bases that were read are TGTGCCAGCAGCGTAACAACCGGGGAG. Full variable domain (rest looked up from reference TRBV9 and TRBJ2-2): DSGVTQTPKHLITATGQRVTLRCSPRSGDLSVYWYQQSLDQGLQFLIQYYNGEERAKGNILERFSAQQFPDLHSELNLSSLELGDSALYFCASSVTTGELFFGEGSRLTVL.

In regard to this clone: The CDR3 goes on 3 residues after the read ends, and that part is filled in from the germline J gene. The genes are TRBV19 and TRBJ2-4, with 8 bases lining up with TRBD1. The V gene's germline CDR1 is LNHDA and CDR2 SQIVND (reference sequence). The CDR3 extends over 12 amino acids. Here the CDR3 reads CASSLDREGQYF. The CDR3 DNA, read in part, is TGTGCCAGTAGTCTGGACAGGGAAGGT.